These 31 T cell receptor beta chains were sequenced from one sample in a study of blood T cell repertoires in COVID-19. Assay: immunoSEQ multiplex PCR; the TCRdb copy retains only in-frame clones and omits some. The table lists hundreds of thousands of clones, nearly 90% of them singletons. The sample comprised PBMCs or T cells enriched from blood (not recorded which). These receptors originate from a woman aged 40 to 55 with acute COVID-19.

This clone appeared a single time. Within the sample, other DNA sequences also encode this same CDR3. The chain has TRBV12-3 or TRBV12-4 and TRBJ2-3; D not resolved. This CDR3 spans 13 amino acids. V dropped 3 bases and J dropped 1 base, with 5 bases sitting between them. CDR3 sequence reads: CASSFPGTDTQYF. The CDR3 DNA is TGTGCCAGCAGTTTCCCGGGCACAGATACGCAGTATTTT.

This sequence joins TRBV10-3 and TRBJ1-5, with 12 bases lining up with TRBD1. J was trimmed by 7 bases and V by 10 bases; bases with no gene match: 8. The CDR3 length is 14 residues. In germline, CDR1 is ENHRY, CDR2 SYGVKD. Written as DNA, the CDR3 is TGTGCCACCGCGGGACAGGGGGCCATCCAGCCCCAGCATTTT. Encoded protein: CATAGQGAIQPQHF.

V and J are TRBV2 and TRBJ1-2; 8 bases line up with TRBD1. CDR1 is SNHLY, CDR2 FYNNEI, per germline. CDR3 length: 15 amino acids. V lost 1 base, J lost 4 bases, and 5 bases stayed unmatched. The CDR3 spells CASSEEGRGLYGYTF. DNA of the CDR3: TGTGCCAGCAGTGAAGAAGGCAGGGGGCTCTATGGCTACACCTTC.

This clone was detected only a few times. V usage is TRBV27 and J usage is TRBJ1-2, with 10 bases that match TRBD1. J was trimmed by 9 bases and V by 2 bases; bases with no gene match: 6. This CDR3 has 14 amino acids. The germline gives CDR1 MNHEY, CDR2 SMNVEV (reference sequence). This chain's CDR3 is CASSLLGQGLRYTF. Here the CDR3 DNA reads TGTGCCAGCAGTTTACTGGGACAGGGGTTGCGCTACACCTTC.

The J gene is TRBJ2-3, the V gene TRBV7-9; 9 positions match TRBD2. There are 16 residues in the CDR3. Losses at the gene ends were 0 bases for V and 5 bases for J; bases not matched to a gene: 6. Looked up from germline, CDR1 is SEHNR and CDR2 is FQNEAQ (reference sequence). Here the CDR3 reads CASSLAAGGLEDTQYF. In nucleotides, the CDR3 is TGTGCCAGCAGCTTAGCGGCGGGGGGGCTGGAAGATACGCAGTATTTT. The full variable domain, rest sourced from reference TRBV7-9 and TRBJ2-3, is DTGVSQNPRHKITKRGQNVTFRCDPISEHNRLYWYRQTLGQGPEFLTYFQNEAQLEKSRLLSDRFSAERPKGSFSTLEIQRTEQGDSAMYLCASSLAAGGLEDTQYFGPGTRLTVL.

The CDR3 here is CASSSTGDYEQYF. The CDR3, as DNA: TGTGCCAGCAGCTCCACAGGGGACTACGAGCAGTACTTC. The V and J genes are TRBV7-9 and TRBJ2-7, with TRBD1 identical over 7 bases. Germline V gene lookup returns CDR1 SEHNR and CDR2 FQNEAQ (reference sequence). Trimming cost V 4 bases and J 3 bases; bases outside gene matches: 3. CDR3 length equals 13 residues.

The V and J genes are TRBV2 and TRBJ1-2, with a weak D call TRBD1 (6 bases). The germline V gene encodes CDR1 SNHLY and CDR2 FYNNEI. The CDR3 consists of 11 residues. V was pared by 9 bases and J by 2 bases, with 7 bases between. In DNA, the CDR3 is TGTGCCAGTCAGGGGAACTATGGCTACACCTTC. As protein: CASQGNYGYTF.

The chain has TRBV4-1 and TRBJ1-4, with no clear D. This CDR3 region has 15 residues. The germline V gene has CDR1 MGHRA and CDR2 YSYEKL. V was trimmed by 0 bases and J by 0 bases, leaving 5 bases between them. The CDR3 bases are TGCGCCAGCAGCCAAGACAGTGCAACTAATGAAAAACTGTTTTTT. Translation: CASSQDSATNEKLFF.

This chain joins TRBV6-1 and TRBJ1-5; tentatively, D is TRBD1 (5 bases). The germline V and J ends were trimmed by 1 base and 1 base, with 8 bases remaining between them. The CDR3 sequence is 15 residues long. CDR1 and CDR2 from the germline V gene are MNHNS and SASEGT. The chain's CDR3 is CASSEVTVSNQPQHF. CDR3 sequence (DNA): TGTGCCAGCAGTGAAGTGACAGTAAGCAATCAGCCCCAGCATTTT.

The rearrangement links TRBV24-1 to TRBJ1-5; 9 positions match TRBD1. Per the germline V gene, CDR1 is KGHDR and CDR2 is SFDVKD. This CDR3 comprises 15 residues. Trimming cost V 4 bases and J 9 bases; bases outside gene matches: 9. CDR3: CATSETGGTLWPQHF. CDR3 in DNA: TGTGCCACCAGTGAAACAGGGGGCACATTATGGCCCCAGCATTTT.

This chain connects TRBV5-1 to TRBJ2-1; 10 bases are a match to TRBD2. The CDR3 consists of 17 residues. Germline assignment: CDR1 SGHRS and CDR2 YFSETQ. The J segment lost 1 base and the V segment lost 0 bases, leaving 4 bases of the junction unmatched. The CDR3 here is CASSLDKTSGSYNEQFF. The CDR3 DNA reads TGCGCCAGCAGCTTGGATAAGACTAGCGGGTCCTACAATGAGCAGTTCTTC.

This clone was counted a single time. The chain employs TRBV29-1 and TRBJ1-5, with D perhaps matching TRBD1 (6 bases). Germline V gene lookup returns CDR1 SQVTM and CDR2 ANQGSEA. Trimming pared 4 bases from V and 5 bases from J, leaving 12 bases between. This CDR3 region has 13 residues. Here the CDR3 reads CSVATGEDQPQHF. The CDR3 DNA reads TGCAGCGTTGCGACAGGTGAGGATCAGCCCCAGCATTTT.

The chain joins TRBV6-2 or TRBV6-3 to TRBJ2-5; 11 bases map to TRBD2. Germline V gene lookup returns CDR1 MNHEY and CDR2 SVGEGT. The CDR3 covers 16 residues. The V gene end was trimmed by 5 bases and the J gene end by 5 bases; junction bases not matched to a gene: 10. CDR3: CASSDPSGGISETQYF. CDR3 nucleotide sequence: TGTGCCAGCAGTGACCCTAGCGGGGGGATAAGCGAGACCCAGTACTTC.

The J gene is TRBJ2-2, the V gene TRBV6-2 or TRBV6-3; D is perhaps TRBD2 (5 bases). The germline V and J ends were trimmed by 2 bases and 9 bases, with 16 bases remaining between them. This CDR3 has 15 amino acids. CDR1 and CDR2 from the germline V gene are MNHEY and SVGEGT. The DNA of the CDR3 is TGTGCCAGCAGTTACCCGACTCGGACTCCCCGGGAGCTGTTTTTT. Translating it yields CASSYPTRTPRELFF.

For the CDR3, the DNA is TGTGCCTGGAATCGGAGAGGCAATCAGCCCCAGCATTTT. It codes for CAWNRRGNQPQHF. V gene TRBV30 combines with J gene TRBJ1-5, with D unclear. This CDR3 comprises 13 residues. The germline gives CDR1 GTSNPN, CDR2 SVGIG (reference sequence). The V gene lost 4 bases and the J gene lost 2 bases, with 9 bases spanning the gap.

This chain joins TRBV30 and TRBJ2-2; D perhaps matches TRBD1 (6 bases). The germline V gene encodes CDR1 GTSNPN and CDR2 SVGIG (reference sequence). CDR3 length: 16 residues. Deletions cut 3 bases from V and 2 bases from J, with 16 bases between. CDR3 sequence: CAWSPTGVFNTGELFF. DNA for the CDR3: TGTGCCTGGAGCCCGACAGGCGTATTTAACACCGGGGAGCTGTTTTTT.

The chain links TRBV18 to TRBJ2-3; a possible D gene is TRBD1 (5 bases). Trimming took 3 bases from V and 2 from J, leaving 12 bases between them. CDR3 length: 15 residues. Germline lookup yields CDR1 KGHSH and CDR2 LQKENI. This CDR3 reads CASSPQDSDTDTQYF. DNA for the CDR3: TGTGCCAGCTCACCGCAAGACAGTGACACAGATACGCAGTATTTT.

This chain connects TRBV9 to TRBJ1-5, with 9 bases lining up with TRBD1. Trimming at V came to 3 bases and at J to 6 bases, leaving 4 bases not matched to a gene. The CDR3 length is 14 residues. The V gene's germline CDR1 is SGDLS and CDR2 YYNGEE. The DNA for the CDR3 is TGTGCCAGCAGCGAGGCGGACAGGGGTCAGCCCCAGCATTTT. As protein: CASSEADRGQPQHF.

The genes are TRBV27 and TRBJ2-3; tentatively, D is TRBD1 (6 bases). Germline lookup yields CDR1 MNHEY and CDR2 SMNVEV (reference sequence). The CDR3 totals 15 residues. Trimming removed 3 bases at V and 0 bases at J, with 10 bases between. CDR3 coding DNA: TGTGCCAGCAGTTTGACAGGTACTAGCACAGATACGCAGTATTTT. This sequence encodes CASSLTGTSTDTQYF.

This clone was recorded once. The chain combines TRBV5-6 with TRBJ2-1; 10 nucleotides agree with TRBD1. With 4 bases clipped from V and 7 bases from J, the junction kept 5 bases outside the gene matches. Germline CDR1 is SGHDT and CDR2 is YYEEEE. CDR3 length: 14 amino acids. The CDR3 region is CASSLTGQGNEQFF. DNA for the CDR3: TGTGCCAGCAGCCTTACGGGACAGGGGAATGAGCAGTTCTTC.

The V call is TRBV5-4, the J call TRBJ1-6; D perhaps matches TRBD1 (5 bases). Trimming removed 1 base from V and 10 bases from J, with 24 bases in between. Germline CDR1 is SGHNT and CDR2 is YYREEE (reference sequence). This CDR3 is 18 amino acids long. CDR3 in DNA: TGTGCCAGCAGCTTGTGGTCGGCCGGGGGGGGTGCCGGCTCACCCCTCCACTTT. Protein sequence: CASSLWSAGGGAGSPLHF.

The chain uses TRBV4-2 and TRBJ1-4, with 9 bases fitting TRBD1. The CDR3 is made up of 16 amino acids. The ends lost 2 bases at V and 8 bases at J; junction bases unmatched: 9. Germline assignment: CDR1 LGHNA and CDR2 YNFKEQ. The CDR3 is CASSQSRTGGLEKLFF. The CDR3 DNA is TGTGCCAGCAGCCAAAGCCGTACAGGGGGCTTGGAAAAACTGTTTTTT.

The genes are TRBV3-1 (or the pseudogene TRBV3-2) and TRBJ1-6; D is uncertain. The germline gives CDR1 LGHDT, CDR2 YNNKEL (reference sequence). The CDR3 has 14 residues. Trimming pared 8 bases from V and 0 bases from J, leaving 8 bases between. CDR3 coding DNA: TGTGCCAGCGTAGGGAGCTCCTATAATTCACCCCTCCACTTT. It translates to CASVGSSYNSPLHF.

The rearrangement links TRBV2 to TRBJ2-5; weak D call: TRBD2 (5 bases). This CDR3 has 12 amino acids. The V gene lost 3 bases and the J gene lost 7 bases, with 9 bases spanning the gap. Germline CDR1 and CDR2: SNHLY and FYNNEI. CDR3 nucleotides: TGTGCCAGCAGTGATGCGGGTGGGACCCAGTACTTC. This sequence encodes CASSDAGGTQYF.

The V and J genes are TRBV3-1 (or the pseudogene TRBV3-2) and TRBJ2-5; maybe TRBD1 (6 bases). V lost 1 base, J lost 4 bases, and 19 bases lay in between. Germline V gene sequence: CDR1 LGHDT, CDR2 YNNKEL (reference sequence). The CDR3 extends over 17 amino acids. CDR3 residues: CASSQGQVLSSGETQYF. CDR3 bases: TGTGCCAGCAGCCAAGGACAGGTCCTGAGCTCGGGAGAGACCCAGTACTTC.

The chain combines TRBV13 with TRBJ1-2; possibly TRBD1 for D (6 bases). Trimming removed 1 base from V and 4 bases from J, with 16 bases in between. The germline V gene has CDR1 PRHDT and CDR2 FYEKMQ (reference sequence). CDR3 length: 16 amino acids. The CDR3 bases are TGTGCCAGCAGCTTAGCGGCGGGGGCTGGCGTCTATGGCTACACCTTC. It is translated as CASSLAAGAGVYGYTF.

This clone was counted only a few times. The chain carries TRBV9 and TRBJ2-1; maybe TRBD2 (5 bases). The V end lost 0 bases, the J end lost 8 bases, and 15 bases lay between the germline ends. Germline CDR1 and CDR2: SGDLS and YYNGEE. CDR3 size: 15 residues. The CDR3 loop is CASSVVPGEGYEQFF. The CDR3 bases are TGTGCCAGCAGCGTAGTGCCCGGGGAAGGTTATGAGCAGTTCTTC.

J is TRBJ2-7 and V is TRBV5-1; D is perhaps TRBD1 (6 bases). This CDR3 is 11 amino acids long. Looked up from germline, CDR1 is SGHRS and CDR2 is YFSETQ. Trimming took off 7 bases at V and 5 bases at J, with 10 bases between the two ends. The CDR3 loop reads CASRTGNEQYF. Written as DNA, the CDR3 is TGCGCCAGCCGAACAGGGAACGAGCAGTACTTC.

The chain uses TRBV2 and TRBJ1-2; 9 nucleotides agree with TRBD1. CDR1 and CDR2 (germline): SNHLY, FYNNEI. V lost 4 bases and J lost 1; bases outside the gene matches: 7. The length of the CDR3 is 16 residues. The CDR3 loop is CASSGRTGAINYGYTF. The CDR3 region has the DNA TGTGCCAGCAGTGGTCGGACAGGGGCGATTAACTATGGCTACACCTTC.

The rearrangement uses TRBV27 and TRBJ1-2; 8 bases are a match to TRBD1. The J segment lost 6 bases and the V segment lost 5 bases, leaving 8 bases of the junction unmatched. Per the germline V gene, CDR1 is MNHEY and CDR2 is SMNVEV (reference sequence). The CDR3 is 14 amino acids. The CDR3, as DNA: TGTGCCAGCAGTAATTGGGACAGGACACATGGCTACACCTTC. Its translation is CASSNWDRTHGYTF.

This clone was seen just once. The chain is built from TRBV9 and TRBJ1-1; D gene unclear. Trimming removed 0 bases at V and 3 bases at J, with 12 bases between. The germline gives CDR1 SGDLS, CDR2 YYNGEE. This CDR3 comprises 15 residues. This CDR3 is CASSVGIREDTEAFF. The DNA for the CDR3 is TGTGCCAGCAGCGTAGGGATCCGGGAGGACACTGAAGCTTTCTTT.